These T cell receptor beta chains were read from a single sample in a study of blood T cells in healthy people across ages. TCRdb reprocessed the 5' RACE reads via MiXCR and lists one record per CDR3 protein. The sample lists some 790,000 distinct CDR3 sequences, 25% to 35% occurring once. Specimen: blood. Every receptor here comes from a woman of 80 years or more in good health. The CDR3 runs from the conserved cysteine through the conserved F or W. Each record gives: CDR3 protein, CDR3 DNA, V gene, clone size, J gene, D gene. D genes are given only for firm matches. Clone size is given for some rows only: seen once, a few or many times, or a class if the clone is expanded.

CDR3: CASRSTWGNSPLHF
DNA: TGTGCCAGCAGATCGACTTGGGGGAATTCACCCCTCCACTTT
V: TRBV6-5
size: few
J: TRBJ1-6
D: -

CDR3: CASGLRWGAEAFF
DNA: TGTGCCAGCGGCCTTCGCTGGGGAGCTGAAGCTTTCTTT
V: TRBV11-2
size: -
J: TRBJ1-1
D: -

CDR3: CASSESSGSFSYEQYF
DNA: TGCGCCAGCAGTGAATCTAGCGGGAGTTTTTCCTACGAGCAGTACTTC
V: TRBV10-2
size: -
J: TRBJ2-7
D: TRBD2

CDR3: CASSPRDRGYEQYF
DNA: TGTGCCAGCAGCCCTCGGGACAGGGGCTACGAGCAGTACTTC
V: TRBV18
size: many
J: TRBJ2-7
D: TRBD1

CDR3: CSAPIGTGETDTQYF
DNA: TGCAGTGCTCCTATAGGGACAGGTGAAACAGATACGCAGTATTTT
V: TRBV20-1
size: few
J: TRBJ2-3
D: TRBD1

CDR3: CSARTSGGGYQETQYF
DNA: TGCAGTGCAAGGACTAGCGGGGGGGGGTACCAAGAGACCCAGTACTTC
V: TRBV20-1
size: -
J: TRBJ2-5
D: TRBD2

CDR3: CASSPRGANTGELFF
DNA: TGTGCCAGCAGTCCCCGGGGGGCGAACACCGGGGAGCTGTTTTTT
V: TRBV7-2
size: -
J: TRBJ2-2
D: TRBD2

CDR3: CASSPLTGPFNYGYTF
DNA: TGTGCCAGCAGTCCTCTGACAGGACCCTTTAACTATGGCTACACCTTC
V: TRBV27
size: many
J: TRBJ1-2
D: -

CDR3: CASRPNRENQPQHF
DNA: TGTGCCAGCAGACCCAACAGGGAGAATCAGCCCCAGCATTTT
V: TRBV2
size: few
J: TRBJ1-5
D: -

CDR3: CASRAIGGSNYGYTF
DNA: TGTGCCAGCAGGGCGATTGGTGGTTCGAACTATGGCTACACCTTC
V: TRBV6-5
size: many
J: TRBJ1-2
D: -

CDR3: CASSSRGVNTEAFF
DNA: TGTGCCAGCAGCTCCCGGGGTGTTAACACTGAAGCTTTCTTT
V: TRBV7-2
size: many
J: TRBJ1-1
D: -

CDR3: CASSLELGRRSSSPLHF
DNA: TGCGCCAGCAGCTTGGAACTTGGACGGCGATCGAGTTCACCCCTCCACTTT
V: TRBV5-1
size: -
J: TRBJ1-6
D: -